This T cell receptor (beta chain) was identified during a study of blood T cell repertoires in COVID-19. Overall study context: The analysed material was cDNA or gDNA that came from T cells, B-cell-depleted T cells, or PBMCs.

This clone was recorded only once. Germline V gene sequence: CDR1 SGHNT, CDR2 YYREEE (reference sequence). J was trimmed by 4 bases and V by 0 bases; bases with no gene match: 6. The CDR3 extends over 15 amino acids. Authors' data handling: From reference gene primer amplification, estimates of nucleated cell counts were derived. Clones were read by immunoSEQ multiplex PCR, and TCRdb kept only the in-frame ones, dropping some. V, J and clone size are taken as reported in that table, and D and trimming were inferred from the DNA itself. The table has about 160,000 clones, 70% to 85% seen once. This receptor was taken from a man between 60 and 70 years old who had recovered from COVID-19. The specimen was peripheral blood. The chain employs TRBV5-4 and TRBJ1-2, with TRBD1 matching 7 bases. The DNA for the CDR3 is TGTGCCAGCAGCTTGGCCCAGGGGGAAAGCTATGGCTACACCTTC. Its translation is CASSLAQGESYGYTF. Supplemented by reference TRBV5-4 and TRBJ1-2, the full variable domain reads ETGVTQSPTHLIKTRGQQVTLRCSSQSGHNTVSWYQQALGQGPQFIFQYYREEENGRGNFPPRFSGLQFPNYSSELNVNALELDDSALYLCASSLAQGESYGYTFGSGTRLTVV.